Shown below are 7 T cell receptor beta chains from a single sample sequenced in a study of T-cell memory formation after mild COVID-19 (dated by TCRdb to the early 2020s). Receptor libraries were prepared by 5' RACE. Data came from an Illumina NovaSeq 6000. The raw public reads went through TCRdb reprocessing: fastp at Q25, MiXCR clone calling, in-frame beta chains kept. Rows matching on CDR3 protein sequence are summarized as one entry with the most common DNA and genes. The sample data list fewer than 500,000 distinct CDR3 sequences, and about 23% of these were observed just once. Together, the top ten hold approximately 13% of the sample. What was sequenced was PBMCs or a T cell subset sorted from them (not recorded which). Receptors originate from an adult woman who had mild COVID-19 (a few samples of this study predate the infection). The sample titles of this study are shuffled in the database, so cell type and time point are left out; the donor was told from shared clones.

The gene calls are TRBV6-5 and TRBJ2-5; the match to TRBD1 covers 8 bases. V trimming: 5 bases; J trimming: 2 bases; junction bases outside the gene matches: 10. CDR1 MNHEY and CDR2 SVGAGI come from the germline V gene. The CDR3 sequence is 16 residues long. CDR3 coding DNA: TGTGCCAGCAGTGCCCAGGGGGCGTCGTATCAAGAGACCCAGTACTTC. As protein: CASSAQGASYQETQYF.

CDR3 DNA: TGTGCCAGCAGTGAAGTCGGGAGGGGGGATGGCTACACCTTC. This gives the protein CASSEVGRGDGYTF. This rearrangement joins TRBV6-1 to TRBJ1-2; D may be TRBD1 (6 bases). CDR3 length equals 14 residues. Germline-derived CDR1 and CDR2 are MNHNS and SASEGT. Trimming cost V 1 base and J 6 bases, with 12 bases left between them.

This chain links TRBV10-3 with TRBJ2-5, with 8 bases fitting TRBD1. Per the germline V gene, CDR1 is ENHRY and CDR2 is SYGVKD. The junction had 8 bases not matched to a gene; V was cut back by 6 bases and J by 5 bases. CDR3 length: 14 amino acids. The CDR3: CAIRGDRRGETQYF. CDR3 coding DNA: TGTGCCATCAGAGGGGACAGGCGTGGGGAGACCCAGTACTTC.

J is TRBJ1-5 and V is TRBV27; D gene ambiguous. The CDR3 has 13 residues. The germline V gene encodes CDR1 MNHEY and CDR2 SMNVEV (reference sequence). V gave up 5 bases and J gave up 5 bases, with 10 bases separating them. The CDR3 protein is CASSESGYQPQHF. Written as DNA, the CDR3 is TGTGCCAGCAGTGAGTCCGGGTATCAGCCCCAGCATTTT.

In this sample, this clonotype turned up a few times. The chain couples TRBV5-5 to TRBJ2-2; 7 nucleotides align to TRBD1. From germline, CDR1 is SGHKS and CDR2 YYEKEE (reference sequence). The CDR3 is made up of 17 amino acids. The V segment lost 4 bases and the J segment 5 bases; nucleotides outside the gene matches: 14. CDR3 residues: CASSGIQGLRVTGELFF. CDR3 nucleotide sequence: TGTGCCAGCAGCGGGATACAGGGGCTAAGGGTTACCGGGGAGCTGTTTTTT.

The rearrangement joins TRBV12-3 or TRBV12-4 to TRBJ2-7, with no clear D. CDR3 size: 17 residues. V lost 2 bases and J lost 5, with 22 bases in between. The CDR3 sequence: CASSLISAGPLWDEQYF. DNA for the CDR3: TGTGCCAGCAGTTTAATTTCAGCCGGGCCTCTTTGGGACGAGCAGTACTTC.

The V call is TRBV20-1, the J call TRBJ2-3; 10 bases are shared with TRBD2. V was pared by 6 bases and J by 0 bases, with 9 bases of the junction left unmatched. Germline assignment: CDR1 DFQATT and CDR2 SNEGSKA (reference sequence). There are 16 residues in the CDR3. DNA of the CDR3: TGCAGTGCAGGGAGAGCGGGGGGGCGAAGCACAGATACGCAGTATTTT. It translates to CSAGRAGGRSTDTQYF.